The present TCR beta chain was sequenced within a study of cytomegalovirus exposure and HLA in healthy donors. Study-wide context: As an earlier analysis found, roughly 170 million T cells yielded approximately 100 million unique TCR beta sequences. General study findings and limits: Earlier results showed most TCR beta V segments being productive about 87% or about 30% of the time. Several of the most significant clusters appeared, in a later analysis, to be linked to common viral pathogens. Within the data, a cluster of highly shared sequence variants was likely a sequencing artifact.

The germline gives CDR1 MRHNA, CDR2 SNTAGT. This CDR3 contains 13 residues. Comments on this clone: What it binds is unknown. This likely stems from a read error, as it lies one base from a far larger clone. Distinct nucleotide sequences in the sample also encode this CDR3.

Researchers ran the PCR with 60 Vbeta and 13 Jbeta primers. Clones were sequenced by immunoSEQ multiplex PCR, and TCRdb holds only the in-frame ones, with some missing. Here the sample spans 130,000 to 150,000 clones, approximately 80% being singletons. Sequenced material: PBMCs. The receptor was isolated from a man aged 35-49 years in good health and CMV-seronegative. This chain links TRBV6-4 with TRBJ2-2; a weak D match, TRBD1 (5 bases). The CDR3 DNA follows: TGTGCTAGCAGTGAAGGGGACACCGGGGAGCTGTTTTTT. Protein sequence: CASSEGDTGELFF.